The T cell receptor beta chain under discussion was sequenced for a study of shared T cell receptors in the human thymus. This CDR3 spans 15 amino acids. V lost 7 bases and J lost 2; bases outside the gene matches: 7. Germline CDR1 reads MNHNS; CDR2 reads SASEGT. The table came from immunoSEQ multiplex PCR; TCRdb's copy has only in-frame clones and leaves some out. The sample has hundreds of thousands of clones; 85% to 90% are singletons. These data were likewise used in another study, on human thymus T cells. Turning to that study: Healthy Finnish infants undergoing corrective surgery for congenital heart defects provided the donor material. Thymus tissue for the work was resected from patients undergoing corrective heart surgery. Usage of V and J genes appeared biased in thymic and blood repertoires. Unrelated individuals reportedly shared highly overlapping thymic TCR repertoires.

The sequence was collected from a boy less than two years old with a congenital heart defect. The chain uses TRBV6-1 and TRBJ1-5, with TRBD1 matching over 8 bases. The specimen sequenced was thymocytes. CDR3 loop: CASTQDRAGNQPQHF. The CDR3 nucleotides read TGTGCCAGCACCCAGGACAGGGCTGGCAATCAGCCCCAGCATTTT.